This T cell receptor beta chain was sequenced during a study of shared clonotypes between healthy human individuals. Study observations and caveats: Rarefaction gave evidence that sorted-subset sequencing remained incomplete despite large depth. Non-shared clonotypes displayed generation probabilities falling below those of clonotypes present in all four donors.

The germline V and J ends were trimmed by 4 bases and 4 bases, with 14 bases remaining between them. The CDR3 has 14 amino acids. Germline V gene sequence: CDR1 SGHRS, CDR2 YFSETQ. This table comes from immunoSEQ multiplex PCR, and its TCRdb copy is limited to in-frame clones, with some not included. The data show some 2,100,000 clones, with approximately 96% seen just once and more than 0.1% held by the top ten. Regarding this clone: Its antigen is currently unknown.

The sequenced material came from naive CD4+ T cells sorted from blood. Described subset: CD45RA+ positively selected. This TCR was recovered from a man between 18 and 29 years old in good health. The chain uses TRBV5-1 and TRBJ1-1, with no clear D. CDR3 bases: TGCGCCAGCAGCCAAGATGTGGGTAGCACTGAAGCTTTCTTT. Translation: CASSQDVGSTEAFF. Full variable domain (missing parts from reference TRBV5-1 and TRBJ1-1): KAGVTQTPRYLIKTRGQQVTLSCSPISGHRSVSWYQQTPGQGLQFLFEYFSETQRNKGNFPGRFSGRQFSNSRSEMNVSTLELGDSALYLCASSQDVGSTEAFFGQGTRLTVV.